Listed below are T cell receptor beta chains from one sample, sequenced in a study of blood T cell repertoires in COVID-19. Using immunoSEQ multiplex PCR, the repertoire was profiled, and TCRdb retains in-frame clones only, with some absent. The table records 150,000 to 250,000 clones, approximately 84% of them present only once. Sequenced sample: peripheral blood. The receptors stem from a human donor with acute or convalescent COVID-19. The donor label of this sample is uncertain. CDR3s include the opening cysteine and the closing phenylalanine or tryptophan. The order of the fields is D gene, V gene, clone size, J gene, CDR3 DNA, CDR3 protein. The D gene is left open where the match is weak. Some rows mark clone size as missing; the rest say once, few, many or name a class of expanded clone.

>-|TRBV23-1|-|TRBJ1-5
TGCGCCAGCAGTCAATCGGGCAGGGGCAGTCCTCAGCCCCAGCATTTT
CASSQSGRGSPQPQHF
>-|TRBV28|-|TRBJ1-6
TGTGCCAGCAGTTCACCCCAGGATTCACCCCTCCACTTT
CASSSPQDSPLHF
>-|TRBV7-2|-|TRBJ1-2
TGTGCCAGCAGCTTAAACCAGGCGAATGGCTACACCTTC
CASSLNQANGYTF
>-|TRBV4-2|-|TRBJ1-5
TGTGCCAGCAGCCAAGTGGGGGGTAACAGCAATCAGCCCCAGCATTTT
CASSQVGGNSNQPQHF
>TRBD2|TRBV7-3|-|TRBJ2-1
TGTGCCAGCAGCCAACACCTAGCGGGAGGGCCGGATGAGCAGTTCTTC
CASSQHLAGGPDEQFF
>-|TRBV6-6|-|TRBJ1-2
TGTGCCAGCAGCCAGGCCGGATATGGCTACACCTTC
CASSQAGYGYTF
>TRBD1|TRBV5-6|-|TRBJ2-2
TGTGCCAGCAGGTCGACAGGGACAGGGGGTACCGGGGAGCTGTTTTTT
CASRSTGTGGTGELFF
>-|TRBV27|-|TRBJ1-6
TGTGCCAGCAGTCCTTTCCCTAATTCACCCCTCCACTTT
CASSPFPNSPLHF
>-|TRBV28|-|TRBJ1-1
TGTGCCAGCAGCCCTCAGGGGTTGGAGGCGGAAACTGAAGCTTTCTTT
CASSPQGLEAETEAFF
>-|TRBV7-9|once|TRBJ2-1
TGTGCCAGCAGCTTAGCAACTAGTGGATTACGCAATGAGCAGTTCTTC
CASSLATSGLRNEQFF
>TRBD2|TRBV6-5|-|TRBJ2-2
TGTGCCAGCAGAGCGGGAGGAAAGGGGGAGCTGTTTTTT
CASRAGGKGELFF
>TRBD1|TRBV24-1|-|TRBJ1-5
TGTGCCACCAGTGAGAGGACAGGGAATCAGCCCCAGCATTTT
CATSERTGNQPQHF
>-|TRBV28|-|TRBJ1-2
TGTGCCAGCAGTCGCAGGACAGAGAGGCTTGGCTACACCTTC
CASSRRTERLGYTF
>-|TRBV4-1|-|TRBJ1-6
TGCGCCAGCAGCCAGTTTAAGTCGACGGAGTATAATTCACCCCTCCACTTT
CASSQFKSTEYNSPLHF
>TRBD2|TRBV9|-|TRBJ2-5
TGTGCCAGCAGCTCGCGGGAGGGCCAGGAGACCCAGTACTTC
CASSSREGQETQYF
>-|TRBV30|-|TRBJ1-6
TGTGCCTGGATTACCCAGGTGGCCCTCCACTTT
CAWITQVALHF